The 16 T cell receptor beta chains below come from one sample, sequenced in a study of post-analysis software for immune sequencing data. Overall study results and limits: Patients showed TRBV5-6, TRBV5-1 and TRBV20-1 among roughly 5 TRBV segments more frequent than in controls.

Prepared TCR beta cDNA libraries contained unique molecular identifiers. TCRdb called the PCR reads again in MiXCR, with one record for every CDR3 protein. Here the sample spans roughly 800,000 distinct CDR3 sequences, 25% to 30% being singletons. Their antigen targets remain unknown. Material for sequencing was blood. The receptors come from a girl between 5 and 17 years old with multiple sclerosis.

This clonotype was picked up a small number of times. The chain carries TRBV6-5 and TRBJ2-5; D may match TRBD1 or TRBD2 (5 bases each). Trimming took off 6 bases at V and 3 bases at J, with 11 bases between the two ends. Germline V gene sequence: CDR1 MNHEY, CDR2 SVGAGI. The CDR3 has 13 amino acids. The CDR3 DNA reads as TGTGCCAGCAGGGGGACGGCCGAAGAGACCCAGTACTTC. It yields the protein CASRGTAEETQYF.

Many counts were recorded for this clonotype. V is TRBV6-5 and J is TRBJ1-6; 7 bases are shared with TRBD1. The ends lost 2 bases at V and 8 bases at J; junction bases unmatched: 3. The CDR3 is 14 amino acids. From germline, CDR1 is MNHEY and CDR2 SVGAGI. DNA for the CDR3: TGTGCCAGCAGTTACCGGGACAGATATTCACCCCTCCACTTT. This encodes CASSYRDRYSPLHF.

In this sample, this clonotype turned up many times. The chain couples TRBV5-4 to TRBJ2-5; a weak D match, TRBD1 (5 bases). Germline CDR1 reads SGHNT; CDR2 reads YYREEE (reference sequence). Trimming took 9 bases from V and 1 from J, leaving 10 bases between them. This CDR3 is built from 12 residues. CDR3 amino acids: CATSTAQETQYF. CDR3 nucleotides: TGTGCCACTTCGACAGCCCAAGAGACCCAGTACTTC.

This clonotype has only a few counts. This CDR3 reads CASSQGGGAGYTF. The CDR3 bases are TGTGCCAGCAGCCAAGGGGGAGGGGCTGGCTACACCTTC. The rearrangement links TRBV3-1 to TRBJ1-2, with a possible D match to TRBD1 (5 bases). The CDR3 has 13 amino acids. Germline V gene data show CDR1 as LGHDT and CDR2 as YNNKEL (reference sequence). Trimming left V 1 base short and J 7 bases short, with 10 bases between.

V usage is TRBV2 and J usage is TRBJ1-2; 7 bases are a match to TRBD1. Germline assignment: CDR1 SNHLY and CDR2 FYNNEI. The CDR3 contains 12 residues. V gave up 6 bases and J gave up 6 bases; unmatched junction bases: 4. CDR3 residues: CASRRDSDGYTF. CDR3 bases: TGTGCCAGCAGACGGGACAGCGATGGCTACACCTTC.

This clonotype was picked up a small number of times. V and J are TRBV29-1 and TRBJ2-5, with TRBD1 matching 7 bases. Trimming took 5 bases from V and 5 from J; bases not matched to a gene: 8. This CDR3 is built from 13 residues. Germline values: CDR1 SQVTM, CDR2 ANQGSEA. CDR3: CSVRDRSRETQYF. CDR3 DNA: TGCAGCGTTCGGGACAGATCTAGGGAGACCCAGTACTTC.

The V gene is TRBV6-5, the J gene TRBJ1-1; weak D call: TRBD1 (6 bases). The CDR3 extends over 14 amino acids. V lost 8 bases and J 3 bases, leaving 16 bases between the germline ends. Germline CDR1 is MNHEY and CDR2 is SVGAGI. DNA for the CDR3: TGTGCCAGCGGGGCAGGGGAAGGTTACACTGAAGCTTTCTTT. This sequence encodes CASGAGEGYTEAFF.

The chain employs TRBV20-1 and TRBJ2-3; TRBD1 is a possible D gene (6 bases). V lost 3 bases to trimming and J lost 3 bases, with 16 bases between them. From germline, CDR1 is DFQATT and CDR2 SNEGSKA (reference sequence). This CDR3 has 15 amino acids. CDR3 loop: CSASVGTQGTDTQYF. The CDR3 DNA is TGCAGTGCTAGTGTTGGGACACAGGGAACAGATACGCAGTATTTT.

This sequence joins TRBV5-6 and TRBJ2-2; weak D call: TRBD1 (5 bases). The V gene lost 0 bases and the J gene lost 1 base, with 10 bases spanning the gap. This CDR3 has 16 amino acids. The germline V gene has CDR1 SGHDT and CDR2 YYEEEE. DNA of the CDR3: TGTGCCAGCAGCTTGGTGGGGCAGGTGAACACCGGGGAGCTGTTTTTT. Its protein product is CASSLVGQVNTGELFF. The variable domain in full, with the rest retrieved from reference TRBV5-6 and TRBJ2-2, is DAGVTQSPTHLIKTRGQQVTLRCSPKSGHDTVSWYQQALGQGPQFIFQYYEEEERQRGNFPDRFSGHQFPNYSSELNVNALLLGDSALYLCASSLVGQVNTGELFFGEGSRLTVL.

The rearrangement joins TRBV20-1 to TRBJ2-4; 11 nucleotides line up with TRBD2. The DNA end is more similar to TRBJ2-7, so the J call may be wrong. CDR1 DFQATT and CDR2 SNEGSKA come from the germline V gene (reference sequence). The CDR3 length is 14 residues. The CDR3 DNA is TGCAGTGCTACTGGAGGGGGACTAGCGGCCGAGCAGTACTTC. It encodes CSATGGGLAAEQYF.

A few counts support this clonotype. The chain combines TRBV20-1 with TRBJ2-1; D is uncertain. Between the trimmed V and J ends, which lost 5 bases and 0 bases, there was a span of 11 bases. Germline-derived CDR1 and CDR2 are DFQATT and SNEGSKA (reference sequence). The CDR3 sequence is 14 residues long. Here the CDR3 DNA reads TGCAGTGCTGGAGCGAGAAACTCCTACAATGAGCAGTTCTTC. Translating gives CSAGARNSYNEQFF.

This clonotype has a handful of counts. The chain combines TRBV6-5 with TRBJ2-1; TRBD1 or TRBD2 may be the D gene (5 bases each). CDR3 length: 16 residues. Germline V gives CDR1 MNHEY, CDR2 SVGAGI. The V and J ends lost 6 bases and 7 bases respectively, with 22 bases between them. For the CDR3, the DNA is TGTGCCAGCAGCCTACCGAGAACGGGACGTCCTAATGAGCAGTTCTTC. Amino acid sequence: CASSLPRTGRPNEQFF.

The J gene is TRBJ2-7, the V gene TRBV5-1; TRBD1 agrees at 7 bases. TRBJ2-4 matches the DNA end more closely, so the J call is doubtful. CDR3 length: 15 residues. CDR1 is SGHRS, CDR2 YFSETQ, per germline. Here the CDR3 DNA reads TGCGCCAGCAGCCCTCTCCGGGACAGTGAAAACATTCAGTACTTC. Encoded protein: CASSPLRDSENIQYF.

This clonotype was seen only a few times. The rearrangement uses TRBV6-6 and TRBJ2-1; a possible D gene is TRBD1 (6 bases). Germline values: CDR1 MNHNY, CDR2 SVGAGI (reference sequence). With 8 bases removed from V and 12 bases from J, the gap between germline ends came to 20 bases. The CDR3 sequence is 13 residues long. The CDR3 DNA reads as TGTGCCAGCGAGACAGGCTCCAGGGCAGGGCAGTTCTTC. It encodes CASETGSRAGQFF.

There are a few counts of this clonotype. The chain combines TRBV28 with TRBJ2-1, with D possibly TRBD2 on 5 matching bases. Germline CDR1 is MDHEN and CDR2 is SYDVKM. V lost 5 bases and J lost 2, with 13 bases in between. The CDR3 length is 15 residues. The CDR3 region is CASSPSGDPYNEQFF. DNA for the CDR3: TGTGCCAGCAGTCCCAGCGGAGATCCCTACAATGAGCAGTTCTTC.

The chain recombines TRBV20-1 with TRBJ1-5; no clear D gene. The germline V gene encodes CDR1 DFQATT and CDR2 SNEGSKA (reference sequence). The CDR3 loop spans 16 amino acids. Trimming removed 0 bases from V and 2 bases from J, with 14 bases in between. CDR3 DNA sequence: TGCAGTGCTAGAGATTGGAGGGAGCCGGGCAATCAGCCCCAGCATTTT. This sequence encodes CSARDWREPGNQPQHF.